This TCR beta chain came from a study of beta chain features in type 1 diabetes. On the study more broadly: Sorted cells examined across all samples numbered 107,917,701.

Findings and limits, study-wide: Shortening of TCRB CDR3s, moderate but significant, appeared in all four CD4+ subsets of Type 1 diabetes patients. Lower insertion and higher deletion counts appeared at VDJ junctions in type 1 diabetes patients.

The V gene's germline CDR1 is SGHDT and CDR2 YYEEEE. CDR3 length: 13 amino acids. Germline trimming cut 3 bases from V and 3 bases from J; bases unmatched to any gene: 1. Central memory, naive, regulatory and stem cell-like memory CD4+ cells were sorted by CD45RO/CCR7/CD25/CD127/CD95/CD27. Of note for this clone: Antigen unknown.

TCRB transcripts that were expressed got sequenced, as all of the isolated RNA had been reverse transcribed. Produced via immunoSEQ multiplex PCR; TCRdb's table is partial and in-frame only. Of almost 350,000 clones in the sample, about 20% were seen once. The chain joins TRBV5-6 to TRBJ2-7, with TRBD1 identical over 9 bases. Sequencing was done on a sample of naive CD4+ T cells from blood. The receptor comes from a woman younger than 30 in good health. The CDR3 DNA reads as TGTGCCAGCAGCTGGGGACAGGGCTACGAGCAGTACTTC. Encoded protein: CASSWGQGYEQYF.